The next 2 T cell receptor beta chains were all read from a single sample in a study of follicular helper T cells after annual influenza vaccination. Produced via immunoSEQ multiplex PCR; TCRdb's table is partial and in-frame only. The sample lists some 10,000 clones; over 75% were seen once. The input for sequencing was CXCR5- memory CD4+ T cells sorted from blood, taken 6 weeks after influenza vaccination. The receptors originated from an adult who received the influenza vaccine.

This chain links TRBV7-2 with TRBJ1-6; D gene unclear. V was cut by 0 bases and J by 12 bases, with 15 bases left in between. Per germline, CDR1 SGHTA and CDR2 FQGNSA. CDR3 length: 15 residues. CDR3 nucleotides: TGTGCCAGCAGCTTAGCCGCCATGGGATCGTTACCCCTCCACTTT. Amino acid sequence: CASSLAAMGSLPLHF.

The chain uses TRBV7-2 and TRBJ2-2; no reliable D call. Germline V gives CDR1 SGHTA, CDR2 FQGNSA. V was cut by 7 bases and J by 2 bases, with 8 bases left in between. The CDR3 is made up of 13 amino acids. The CDR3 coding sequence is TGTGCCAGCACCTATTATAACACCGGGGAGCTGTTTTTT. Translation: CASTYYNTGELFF.